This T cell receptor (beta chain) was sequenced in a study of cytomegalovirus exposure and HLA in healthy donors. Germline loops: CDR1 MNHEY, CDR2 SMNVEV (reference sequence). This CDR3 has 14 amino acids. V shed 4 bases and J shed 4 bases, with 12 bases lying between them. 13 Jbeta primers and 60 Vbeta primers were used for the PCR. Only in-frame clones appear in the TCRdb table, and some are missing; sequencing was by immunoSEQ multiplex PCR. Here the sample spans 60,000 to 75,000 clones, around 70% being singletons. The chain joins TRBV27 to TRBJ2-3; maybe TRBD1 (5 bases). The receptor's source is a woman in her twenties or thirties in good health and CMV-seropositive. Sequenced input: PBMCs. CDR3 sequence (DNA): TGTGCCAGCAGTTCACGGAGCAGGGCAGATACGCAGTATTTT. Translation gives CASSSRSRADTQYF.